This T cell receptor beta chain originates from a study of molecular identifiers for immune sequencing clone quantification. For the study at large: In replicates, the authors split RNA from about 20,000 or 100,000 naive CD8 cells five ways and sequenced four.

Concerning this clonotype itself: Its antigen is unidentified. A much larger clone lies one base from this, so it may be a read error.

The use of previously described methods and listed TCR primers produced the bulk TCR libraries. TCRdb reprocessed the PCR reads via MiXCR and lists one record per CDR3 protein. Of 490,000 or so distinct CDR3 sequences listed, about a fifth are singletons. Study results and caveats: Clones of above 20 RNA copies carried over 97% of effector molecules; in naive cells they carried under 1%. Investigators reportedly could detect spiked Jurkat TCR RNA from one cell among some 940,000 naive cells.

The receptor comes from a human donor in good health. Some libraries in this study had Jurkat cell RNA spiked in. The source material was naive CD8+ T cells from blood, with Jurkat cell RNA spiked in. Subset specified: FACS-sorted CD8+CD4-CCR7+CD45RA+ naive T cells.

CDR3 nucleotides: TGTGCCAGCAGCATAGCTTCCCCAGGGTCATCCTACGAGCAGTACTTC. This sequence encodes CASSIASPGSSYEQYF. This rearrangement joins TRBV7-8 to TRBJ2-7; D is perhaps TRBD1 (5 bases). This CDR3 spans 16 amino acids. The germline V gene has CDR1 SGHVS and CDR2 FQNEAQ.